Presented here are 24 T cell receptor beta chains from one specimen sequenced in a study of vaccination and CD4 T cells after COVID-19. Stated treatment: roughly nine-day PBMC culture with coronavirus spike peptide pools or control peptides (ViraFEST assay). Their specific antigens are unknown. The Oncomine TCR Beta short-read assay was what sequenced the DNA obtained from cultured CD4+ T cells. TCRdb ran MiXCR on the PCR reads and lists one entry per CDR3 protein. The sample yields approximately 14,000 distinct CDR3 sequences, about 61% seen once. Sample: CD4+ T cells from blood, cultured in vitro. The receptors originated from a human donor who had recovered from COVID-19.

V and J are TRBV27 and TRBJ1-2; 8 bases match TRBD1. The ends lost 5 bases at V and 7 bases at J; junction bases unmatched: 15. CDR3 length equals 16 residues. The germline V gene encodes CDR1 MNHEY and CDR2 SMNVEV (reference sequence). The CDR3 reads CASSQIQGASFGGYTF. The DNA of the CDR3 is TGTGCCAGCAGTCAAATCCAGGGGGCGAGTTTCGGTGGCTACACCTTC.

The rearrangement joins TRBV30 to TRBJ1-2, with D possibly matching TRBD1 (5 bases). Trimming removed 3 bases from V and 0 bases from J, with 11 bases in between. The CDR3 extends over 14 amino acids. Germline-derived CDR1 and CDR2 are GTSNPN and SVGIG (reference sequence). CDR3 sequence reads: CAWRKQDSNYGYTF. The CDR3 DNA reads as TGTGCCTGGAGGAAACAGGATTCTAACTATGGCTACACCTTC.

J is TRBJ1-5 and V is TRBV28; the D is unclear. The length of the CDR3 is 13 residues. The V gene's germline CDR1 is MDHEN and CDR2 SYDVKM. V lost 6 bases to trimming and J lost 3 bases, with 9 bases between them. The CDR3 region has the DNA TGTGCCAGCAGGGGCTCTTCCAATCAGCCCCAGCATTTT. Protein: CASRGSSNQPQHF.

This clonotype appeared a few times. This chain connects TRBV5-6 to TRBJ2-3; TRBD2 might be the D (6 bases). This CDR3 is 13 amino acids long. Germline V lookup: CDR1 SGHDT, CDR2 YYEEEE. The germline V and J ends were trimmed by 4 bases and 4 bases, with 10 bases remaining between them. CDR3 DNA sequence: TGTGCCAGCAGCCAACGGGGGTCAGATACGCAGTATTTT. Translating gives CASSQRGSDTQYF. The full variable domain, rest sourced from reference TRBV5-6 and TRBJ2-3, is DAGVTQSPTHLIKTRGQQVTLRCSPKSGHDTVSWYQQALGQGPQFIFQYYEEEERQRGNFPDRFSGHQFPNYSSELNVNALLLGDSALYLCASSQRGSDTQYFGPGTRLTVL.

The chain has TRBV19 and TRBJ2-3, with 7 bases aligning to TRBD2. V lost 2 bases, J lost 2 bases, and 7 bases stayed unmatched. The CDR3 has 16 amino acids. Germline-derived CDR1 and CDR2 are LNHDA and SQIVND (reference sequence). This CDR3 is CASSITQRGYTDTQYF. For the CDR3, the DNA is TGTGCCAGTAGTATAACCCAGCGGGGCTACACAGATACGCAGTATTTT.

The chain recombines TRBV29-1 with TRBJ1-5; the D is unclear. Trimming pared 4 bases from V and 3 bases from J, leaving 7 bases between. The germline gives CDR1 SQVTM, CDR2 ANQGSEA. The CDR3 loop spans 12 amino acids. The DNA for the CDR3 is TGCAGCGTTGGGGGATTCAATCAGCCCCAGCATTTT. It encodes CSVGGFNQPQHF.

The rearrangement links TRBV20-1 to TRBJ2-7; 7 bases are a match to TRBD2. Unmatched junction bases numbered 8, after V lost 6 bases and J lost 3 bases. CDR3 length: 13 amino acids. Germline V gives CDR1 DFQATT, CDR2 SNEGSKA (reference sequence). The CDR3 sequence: CSAPSGGGYEQYF. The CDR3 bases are TGCAGTGCACCTAGCGGAGGAGGCTACGAGCAGTACTTC.

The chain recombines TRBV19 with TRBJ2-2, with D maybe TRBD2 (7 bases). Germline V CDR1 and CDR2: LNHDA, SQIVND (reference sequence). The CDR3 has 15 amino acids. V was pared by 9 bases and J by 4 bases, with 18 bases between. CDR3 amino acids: CASRGRGMVTGELFF. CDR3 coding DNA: TGTGCCAGCCGTGGGAGGGGGATGGTCACCGGGGAGCTGTTTTTT.

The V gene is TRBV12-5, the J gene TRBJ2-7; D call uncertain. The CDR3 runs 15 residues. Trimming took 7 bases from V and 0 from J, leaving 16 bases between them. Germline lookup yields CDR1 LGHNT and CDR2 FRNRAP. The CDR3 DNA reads TGTGCTAGTGCCCCTTATGAGGACGCCTCCTACGAGCAGTACTTC. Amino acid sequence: CASAPYEDASYEQYF.

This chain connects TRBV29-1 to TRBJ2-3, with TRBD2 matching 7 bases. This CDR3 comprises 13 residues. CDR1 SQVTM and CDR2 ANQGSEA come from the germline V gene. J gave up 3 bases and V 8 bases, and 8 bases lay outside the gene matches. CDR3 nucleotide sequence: TGCAGCTCTGATCAGGGAGGGACAGATACGCAGTATTTT. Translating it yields CSSDQGGTDTQYF.

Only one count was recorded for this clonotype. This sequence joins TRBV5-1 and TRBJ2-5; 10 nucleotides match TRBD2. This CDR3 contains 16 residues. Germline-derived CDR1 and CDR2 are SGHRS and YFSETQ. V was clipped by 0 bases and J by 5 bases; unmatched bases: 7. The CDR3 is CASSLATAGGTETQYF. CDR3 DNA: TGCGCCAGCAGCTTGGCCACAGCGGGAGGGACGGAGACCCAGTACTTC.

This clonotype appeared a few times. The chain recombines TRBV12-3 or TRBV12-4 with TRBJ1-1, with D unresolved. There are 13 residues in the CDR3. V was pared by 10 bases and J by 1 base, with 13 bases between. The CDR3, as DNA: TGTGCCACCGGGGTGTGGCAGAACACTGAAGCTTTCTTT. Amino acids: CATGVWQNTEAFF.

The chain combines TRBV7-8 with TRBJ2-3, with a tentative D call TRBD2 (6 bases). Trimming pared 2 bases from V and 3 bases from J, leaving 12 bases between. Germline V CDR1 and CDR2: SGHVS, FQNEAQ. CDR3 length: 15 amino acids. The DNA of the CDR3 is TGTGCCAGCAGCTTAACGGGAGAGCCAACAGATACGCAGTATTTT. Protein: CASSLTGEPTDTQYF.

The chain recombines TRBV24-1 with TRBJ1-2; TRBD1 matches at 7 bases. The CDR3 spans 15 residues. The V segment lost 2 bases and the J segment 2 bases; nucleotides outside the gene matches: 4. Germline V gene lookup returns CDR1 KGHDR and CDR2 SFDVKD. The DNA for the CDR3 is TGTGCCACCAGTGATTCGGGACAGTCAAACTATGGCTACACCTTC. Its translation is CATSDSGQSNYGYTF.

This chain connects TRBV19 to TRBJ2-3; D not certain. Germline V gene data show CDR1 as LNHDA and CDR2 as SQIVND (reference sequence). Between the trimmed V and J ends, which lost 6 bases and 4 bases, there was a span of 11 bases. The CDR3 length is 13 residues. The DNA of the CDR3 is TGTGCCAGTAGCATCCCTGGGGCAGATACGCAGTATTTT. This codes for CASSIPGADTQYF.

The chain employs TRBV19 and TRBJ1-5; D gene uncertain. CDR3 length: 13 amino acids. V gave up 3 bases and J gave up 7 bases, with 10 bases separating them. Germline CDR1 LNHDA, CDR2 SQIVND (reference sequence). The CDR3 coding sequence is TGTGCCAGTAGTATCCGGCAGATGCAGCCCCAGCATTTT. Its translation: CASSIRQMQPQHF.

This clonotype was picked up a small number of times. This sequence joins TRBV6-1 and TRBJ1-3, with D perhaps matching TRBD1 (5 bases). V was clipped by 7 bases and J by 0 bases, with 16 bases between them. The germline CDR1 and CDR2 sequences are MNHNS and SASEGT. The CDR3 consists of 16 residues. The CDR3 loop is CASKMGTADSGNTIYF. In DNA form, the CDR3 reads TGTGCCAGCAAGATGGGGACGGCCGACTCTGGAAACACCATATATTTT.

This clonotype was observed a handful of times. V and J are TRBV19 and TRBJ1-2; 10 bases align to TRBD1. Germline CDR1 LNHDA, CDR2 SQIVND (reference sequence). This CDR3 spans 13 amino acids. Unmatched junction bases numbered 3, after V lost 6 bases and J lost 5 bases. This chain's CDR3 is CASSVGQGYGYTF. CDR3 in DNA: TGTGCCAGTAGCGTGGGACAGGGGTATGGCTACACCTTC.

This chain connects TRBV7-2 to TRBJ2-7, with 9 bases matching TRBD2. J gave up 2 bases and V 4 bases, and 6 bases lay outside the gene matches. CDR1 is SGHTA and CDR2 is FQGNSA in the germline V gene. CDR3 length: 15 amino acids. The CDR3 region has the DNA TGTGCCAGCAGCTCAGCCGCGGGAGGGACCTACGAGCAGTACTTC. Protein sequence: CASSSAAGGTYEQYF. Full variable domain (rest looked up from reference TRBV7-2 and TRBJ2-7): GAGVSQSPSNKVTEKGKDVELRCDPISGHTALYWYRQSLGQGLEFLIYFQGNSAPDKSGLPSDRFSAERTGGSVSTLTIQRTQQEDSAVYLCASSSAAGGTYEQYFGPGTRLTVT.

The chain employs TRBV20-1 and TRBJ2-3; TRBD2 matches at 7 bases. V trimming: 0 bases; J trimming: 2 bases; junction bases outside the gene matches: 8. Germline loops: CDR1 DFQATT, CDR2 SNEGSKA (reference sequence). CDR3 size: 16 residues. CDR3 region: CSARDPQRDYTDTQYF. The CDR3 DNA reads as TGCAGTGCTAGAGATCCCCAGCGGGATTACACAGATACGCAGTATTTT.

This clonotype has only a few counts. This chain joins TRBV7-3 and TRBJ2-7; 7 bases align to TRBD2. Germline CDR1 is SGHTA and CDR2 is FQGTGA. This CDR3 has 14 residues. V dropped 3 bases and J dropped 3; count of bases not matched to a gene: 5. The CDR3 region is CASSLSGTNYEQYF. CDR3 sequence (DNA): TGTGCCAGCAGCTTGTCCGGGACTAACTACGAGCAGTACTTC. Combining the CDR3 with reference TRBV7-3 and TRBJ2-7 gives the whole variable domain GAGVSQTPSNKVTEKGKYVELRCDPISGHTALYWYRQSLGQGPEFLIYFQGTGAADDSGLPNDRFFAVRPEGSVSTLKIQRTERGDSAVYLCASSLSGTNYEQYFGPGTRLTVT.

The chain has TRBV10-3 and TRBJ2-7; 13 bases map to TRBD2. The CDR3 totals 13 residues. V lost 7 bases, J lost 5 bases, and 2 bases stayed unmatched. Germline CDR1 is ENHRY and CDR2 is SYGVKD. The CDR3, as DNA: TGTGCCATCACCGGGACTAGCGGGGACGAGCAGTACTTC. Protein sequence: CAITGTSGDEQYF.

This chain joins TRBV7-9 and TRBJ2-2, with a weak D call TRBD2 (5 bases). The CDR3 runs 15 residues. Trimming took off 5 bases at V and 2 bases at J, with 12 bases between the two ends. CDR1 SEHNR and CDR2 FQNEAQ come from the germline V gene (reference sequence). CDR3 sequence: CASSLGVGNTGELFF. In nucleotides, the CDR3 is TGTGCCAGCAGCCTCGGGGTGGGAAACACCGGGGAGCTGTTTTTT.

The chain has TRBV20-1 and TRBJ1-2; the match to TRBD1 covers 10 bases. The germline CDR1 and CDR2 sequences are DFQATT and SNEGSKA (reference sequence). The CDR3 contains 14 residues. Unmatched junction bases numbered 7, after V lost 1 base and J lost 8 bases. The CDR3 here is CSARGQTGGRGYTF. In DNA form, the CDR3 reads TGCAGTGCTAGAGGTCAGACAGGGGGCAGGGGCTACACCTTC.